The 17 T cell receptor beta chains below were found in one sample sequenced in a study of blood T cells in healthy people across ages. The authors ran a second PCR of about 7 to 11 cycles using a sample-barcoded 5' primer and a J-beta primer mix. TCRdb re-called the 5' RACE reads with MiXCR, one entry per CDR3 protein. The data hold hundreds of thousands of distinct CDR3 sequences, with around 50% observed a single time. Sequenced input: blood. All receptors come from a man aged 40-49 years in good health.

The chain combines TRBV3-1 with TRBJ1-4, with D possibly TRBD1 on 6 matching bases. Trimming stripped 4 bases from V and 0 bases from J, with 12 bases between. The CDR3 runs 16 residues. Germline values: CDR1 LGHDT, CDR2 YNNKEL (reference sequence). The CDR3 reads CASSRTGTTTNEKLFF. CDR3 sequence (DNA): TGTGCCAGCAGCCGCACAGGGACTACAACTAATGAAAAACTGTTTTTT.

The chain combines TRBV7-2 with TRBJ1-2, with D maybe TRBD1 (5 bases). The germline V gene has CDR1 SGHTA and CDR2 FQGNSA. V lost 5 bases and J lost 5, with 21 bases in between. There are 16 residues in the CDR3. The CDR3 DNA reads as TGTGCCAGCAGCCTAAGGACCCCGGGACGGGAATATGGCTACACCTTC. Translation gives CASSLRTPGREYGYTF.

In nucleotides, the CDR3 is TGCGCCAGCAGCCAAGAAGTTCAGGCGGACCGTAGCACAGATACGCAGTATTTT. Its protein is CASSQEVQADRSTDTQYF. The genes are TRBV4-3 and TRBJ2-3; D is uncertain. From germline, CDR1 is LGHNA and CDR2 YSLEER. CDR3 size: 18 residues. Trimming removed 0 bases from V and 0 bases from J, with 16 bases in between.

CDR3 bases: TGTGCCAGCAGCTCCTCACGAGAGGACCCGAGCCTCTACGAGCAGTACTTC. It codes for CASSSSREDPSLYEQYF. The chain joins TRBV7-9 to TRBJ2-7, with D unclear. Trimming removed 4 bases at V and 3 bases at J, with 22 bases between. This CDR3 spans 17 amino acids. The germline gives CDR1 SEHNR, CDR2 FQNEAQ (reference sequence).

The J gene is TRBJ2-3, the V gene TRBV29-1, with D maybe TRBD2 (5 bases). From germline, CDR1 is SQVTM and CDR2 ANQGSEA. The CDR3 runs 14 residues. Trimming removed 6 bases from V and 6 bases from J, with 19 bases in between. The CDR3 nucleotides are TGCAGCGTGGACTCCACTGGGGAGTCGGATACGCAGTATTTT. Translating gives CSVDSTGESDTQYF.

For this clonotype: A much larger clone lies a single base off, so this may be a read error. The chain has TRBV7-6 and TRBJ2-1; weak D call: TRBD1 (6 bases). Looked up from germline, CDR1 is SGHVS and CDR2 is FNYEAQ. V was trimmed by 8 bases and J by 5 bases, leaving 22 bases between them. This CDR3 is 16 amino acids long. CDR3 bases: TGTGCCAGCGGCTCATTGGGGGCGATAGAGAACAATGAGCAGTTCTTC. Encoded protein: CASGSLGAIENNEQFF.

The rearrangement links TRBV28 to TRBJ1-4; 8 bases map to TRBD1. V was clipped by 6 bases and J by 4 bases; unmatched bases: 4. Germline V lookup: CDR1 MDHEN, CDR2 SYDVKM. This CDR3 is built from 14 residues. The CDR3 sequence is CASRQGGGNEKLFF. Written as DNA, the CDR3 is TGTGCCAGCAGACAGGGGGGGGGTAATGAAAAACTGTTTTTT. The full variable domain, with the rest looked up from reference TRBV28 and TRBJ1-4, is DVKVTQSSRYLVKRTGEKVFLECVQDMDHENMFWYRQDPGLGLRLIYFSYDVKMKEKGDIPEGYSVSREKKERFSLILESASTNQTSMYLCASRQGGGNEKLFFGSGTQLSVL.

This clonotype was picked up one time. The CDR3 here is CASSRGPGGEQPQHF. CDR3 sequence (DNA): TGCGCCAGCAGCCGGGGACCAGGGGGCGAACAGCCCCAGCATTTT. The V call is TRBV5-1, the J call TRBJ1-5; 8 nucleotides align to TRBD1. This CDR3 contains 15 residues. Germline CDR1 and CDR2: SGHRS and YFSETQ. The junction had 10 bases not matched to a gene; V was cut back by 4 bases and J by 7 bases.

This clonotype was seen only a few times. The chain uses TRBV27 and TRBJ2-7; 10 positions agree with TRBD1. Germline lookup yields CDR1 MNHEY and CDR2 SMNVEV (reference sequence). Trimming removed 6 bases from V and 7 bases from J; junction bases left unmatched: 12. The CDR3 spans 15 residues. The CDR3 reads CASSRPGQGEREQYF. CDR3 in DNA: TGTGCCAGCAGCCGTCCCGGACAGGGGGAAAGGGAGCAGTACTTC.

V usage is TRBV28 and J usage is TRBJ1-2; weak D call: TRBD1 (5 bases). V was pared by 4 bases and J by 4 bases, with 10 bases between. There are 13 residues in the CDR3. CDR1 MDHEN and CDR2 SYDVKM come from the germline V gene. The chain's CDR3 is CASSSRDAYGYTF. In nucleotides, the CDR3 is TGTGCCAGCAGTTCCAGGGATGCCTATGGCTACACCTTC.

The chain recombines TRBV20-1 with TRBJ1-1, with a possible D match to TRBD1 (6 bases). Germline loops: CDR1 DFQATT, CDR2 SNEGSKA (reference sequence). CDR3 length: 13 residues. Trimming took 2 bases from V and 2 from J, leaving 9 bases between them. The CDR3 DNA is TGCAGTGCTAGACAGGGGACAAACACTGAAGCTTTCTTT. It yields the protein CSARQGTNTEAFF.

The V call is TRBV5-5, the J call TRBJ2-1, with TRBD2 identical over 9 bases. The CDR3 runs 17 residues. Trimming took 0 bases from V and 2 from J; bases not matched to a gene: 6. Germline values: CDR1 SGHKS, CDR2 YYEKEE (reference sequence). The CDR3 DNA is TGTGCCAGCAGCTTGGATGGAAGCGGGAGGCCCTACAATGAGCAGTTCTTC. Translating it yields CASSLDGSGRPYNEQFF.

This clonotype was seen only a few times. The chain joins TRBV15 to TRBJ2-3; tentatively, D is TRBD1 or TRBD2 (7 bases each). V lost 5 bases, J lost 8 bases, and 17 bases lay in between. Per germline, CDR1 LNHNV and CDR2 YYDKDF (reference sequence). This CDR3 comprises 14 residues. In DNA, the CDR3 is TGTGCCACCAGCGCCCGACAGGGAGGGGGTACGCAGTATTTT. This sequence encodes CATSARQGGGTQYF.

The chain recombines TRBV27 with TRBJ2-1, with D perhaps TRBD1 (6 bases). This CDR3 is 17 amino acids long. Trimming took off 4 bases at V and 0 bases at J, with 16 bases between the two ends. From germline, CDR1 is MNHEY and CDR2 SMNVEV (reference sequence). As DNA, the CDR3 is TGTGCCAGCAGTTCCTCGACAGGAGTGAGCTCCTACAATGAGCAGTTCTTC. Its protein is CASSSSTGVSSYNEQFF.

CDR3 coding DNA: TGCAGTGCTAGAGGGAGATGGTCCGAGCAGTTCTTC. The encoded protein is CSARGRWSEQFF. The V call is TRBV20-1, the J call TRBJ2-1; no reliable D call. CDR1 is DFQATT, CDR2 SNEGSKA, per germline (reference sequence). Between the trimmed V and J ends, which lost 1 base and 10 bases, there was a span of 11 bases. The CDR3 contains 12 residues.

The V and J genes are TRBV6-6 and TRBJ1-2; TRBD1 matches 9 bases. V shed 5 bases and J 3 bases; nucleotides not matched to a gene: 7. Germline CDR1 MNHNY, CDR2 SVGAGI (reference sequence). The CDR3 spans 15 residues. The CDR3: CASSPGTGRDYGYTF. CDR3 DNA sequence: TGTGCCAGCAGTCCAGGGACAGGGCGCGACTATGGCTACACCTTC.

In DNA form, the CDR3 reads TGTGCCAGCAGTTTTGGGCGGACAGTCTATGGCTACACCTTC. Translation: CASSFGRTVYGYTF. The rearrangement joins TRBV27 to TRBJ1-2, with D perhaps matching TRBD1 (6 bases). Germline CDR1 and CDR2: MNHEY and SMNVEV (reference sequence). V was shortened by 3 bases and J by 4 bases, with 12 bases between the two germline ends. The CDR3 runs to 14 residues.